In its sample, the clone carrying this T cell receptor beta chain was seen a few times. Its antigen is currently unknown. Every single donor gave one heparinised blood draw, and these averaged around 110 mL. The sequenced template was cDNA made from the entire isolated RNA. Here immunoSEQ multiplex PCR was the method, and the copy in TCRdb shows in-frame clones only, minus some. The sample yields roughly 40,000 clones, over 45% seen once. V lost 1 base to trimming and J lost 5 bases, with 14 bases between them. Germline CDR1 is LNHDA and CDR2 is SQIVND (reference sequence). The CDR3 is 15 amino acids. The sample originates from a study of beta chain features in type 1 diabetes. Overall study context: The number of sorted cells examined across all samples was roughly 100,000,000. Regarding the study as a whole: Patients with Type 1 diabetes showed moderately but significantly shorter TCRB CDR3s in all four CD4+ subsets. Type 1 diabetes patients had fewer VDJ junction insertions and more deletions.

This rearrangement joins TRBV19 to TRBJ1-1; tentative D call: TRBD1 (6 bases). This clonotype originated in a woman between 18 and 29 years old in good health. The sample consisted of central memory CD4+ T cells from blood. CDR3 coding DNA: TGTGCCAGTAGTATAGCCGCGGGGGCTTGGACTGAAGCTTTCTTT. Translating gives CASSIAAGAWTEAFF.